What follows describes a single T cell receptor (beta chain). V lost 4 bases, J lost 3 bases, and 22 bases lay in between. The length of the CDR3 is 17 residues. Germline CDR1 reads MDHEN; CDR2 reads SYDVKM. The sample comes from a study of shared clonotypes between healthy human individuals. Every one of the donors was a Caucasian adult that lived in Nashville, Tennessee. Sequenced by immunoSEQ multiplex PCR; TCRdb stores in-frame clones only, minus some. In the table there are 1,500,000 or so clones, around 98.5% of which are singletons. The rearrangement joins TRBV28 to TRBJ2-7; D ambiguous. The sequencing sample was made of naive CD4+ T cells sorted from blood. Subset: CD45RA+ positively selected. The receptor's source is a young man in good health. The CDR3: CASSCPTFDPRCYEQYF. For the CDR3, the DNA is TGTGCCAGCAGTTGCCCAACGTTCGATCCCCGGTGCTACGAGCAGTACTTC.